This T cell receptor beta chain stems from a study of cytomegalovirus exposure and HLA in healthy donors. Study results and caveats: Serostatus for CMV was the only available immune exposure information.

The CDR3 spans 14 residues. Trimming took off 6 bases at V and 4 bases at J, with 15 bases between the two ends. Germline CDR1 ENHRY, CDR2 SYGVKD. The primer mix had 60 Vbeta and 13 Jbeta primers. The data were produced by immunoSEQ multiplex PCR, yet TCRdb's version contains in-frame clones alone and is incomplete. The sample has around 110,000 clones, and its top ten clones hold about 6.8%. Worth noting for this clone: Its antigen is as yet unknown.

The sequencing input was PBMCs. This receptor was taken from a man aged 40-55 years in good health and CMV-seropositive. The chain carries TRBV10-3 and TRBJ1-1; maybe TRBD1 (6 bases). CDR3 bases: TGTGCCATCAGCCTACAGGGAGGGGGCACTGAAGCTTTCTTT. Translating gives CAISLQGGGTEAFF.